The 22 T cell receptor beta chains below all came from one sample that was sequenced in a study of cytotoxic CD8 clonotypes in ibrutinib-treated CLL. Generated by immunoSEQ multiplex PCR, the TCRdb table keeps only in-frame clones and is missing some. The sample contains approximately 340,000 clones, approximately 67% of which appear only once. The sequences come from PBMCs, collected after 36 months of ibrutinib treatment. Receptors were obtained from a human donor with chronic lymphocytic leukemia.

CDR3 sequence: CASSHRASQYF. The CDR3, as DNA: TGCGCCAGCAGCCATAGGGCGTCTCAGTACTTC. The chain couples TRBV4-1 to TRBJ2-4; D is unclear. Trimming stripped 3 bases from V and 12 bases from J, with 9 bases between. This CDR3 spans 11 amino acids. CDR1 is MGHRA, CDR2 YSYEKL, per germline.

The chain recombines TRBV7-6 with TRBJ2-5; 8 nucleotides match TRBD2. V shed 2 bases, J shed 5 bases, and the junction held 7 bases outside the gene matches. Germline values: CDR1 SGHVS, CDR2 FNYEAQ. The CDR3 contains 15 residues. CDR3 sequence reads: CASSLTLRGVETQYF. DNA for the CDR3: TGTGCCAGCAGCTTAACACTGCGGGGGGTGGAGACCCAGTACTTC.

Only one count was recorded for this clone. The chain carries TRBV5-5 and TRBJ1-5; D is uncertain. Trimming shortened V by 0 bases and J by 0 bases, and 10 bases separated the two germline ends. CDR1 SGHKS and CDR2 YYEKEE come from the germline V gene (reference sequence). The CDR3 runs 16 residues. CDR3 region: CASSLDGQYSNQPQHF. In DNA, the CDR3 is TGTGCCAGCAGCTTGGATGGTCAGTATAGCAATCAGCCCCAGCATTTT. The whole variable domain, filled in from reference TRBV5-5 and TRBJ1-5, reads DAGVTQSPTHLIKTRGQQVTLRCSPISGHKSVSWYQQVLGQGPQFIFQYYEKEERGRGNFPDRFSARQFPNYSSELNVNALLLGDSALYLCASSLDGQYSNQPQHFGDGTRLSIL.

V is TRBV11-2 and J is TRBJ1-2, with D unclear. This CDR3 spans 12 amino acids. V was cut by 5 bases and J by 7 bases, with 11 bases left in between. Per germline, CDR1 SGHAT and CDR2 FQNNGV. DNA for the CDR3: TGTGCCAGCAGCCCGCGGACTTCTGGCTACACCTTC. It encodes CASSPRTSGYTF.

The chain is built from TRBV6-5 and TRBJ1-2; 9 bases map to TRBD1. V dropped 2 bases and J dropped 8; count of bases not matched to a gene: 3. The germline gives CDR1 MNHEY, CDR2 SVGAGI. This CDR3 comprises 13 residues. The CDR3 reads CASSYGTGSGYTF. The DNA for the CDR3 is TGTGCCAGCAGTTACGGGACAGGGAGCGGCTACACCTTC.

The J gene is TRBJ2-3, the V gene TRBV6-5; no reliable D call. In germline, CDR1 is MNHEY, CDR2 SVGAGI. The V gene lost 3 bases and the J gene lost 2 bases, with 6 bases spanning the gap. There are 13 residues in the CDR3. Here the CDR3 DNA reads TGTGCCAGCAGTTATCGGACCACAGATACGCAGTATTTT. Its protein is CASSYRTTDTQYF.

This clone came up a few times. The rearrangement joins TRBV9 to TRBJ1-2; D ambiguous. This CDR3 is 15 amino acids long. Germline lookup yields CDR1 SGDLS and CDR2 YYNGEE. The V end lost 0 bases, the J end lost 6 bases, and 15 bases lay between the germline ends. The CDR3 loop reads CASSVEQILENGYTF. DNA of the CDR3: TGTGCCAGCAGCGTAGAACAGATTCTCGAGAATGGCTACACCTTC.

This clone was observed a handful of times. The chain uses TRBV5-1 and TRBJ2-7; the D gene is possibly TRBD1 (6 bases). Germline lookup yields CDR1 SGHRS and CDR2 YFSETQ. V lost 2 bases and J lost 0, with 12 bases in between. The CDR3 extends over 15 amino acids. In DNA, the CDR3 is TGCGCCAGCAGCTTATACAGGGATCTCTCCTACGAGCAGTACTTC. Protein product: CASSLYRDLSYEQYF.

This chain connects TRBV5-1 to TRBJ2-7; TRBD2 agrees at 7 bases. J was trimmed by 3 bases and V by 4 bases; bases with no gene match: 7. Germline-derived CDR1 and CDR2 are SGHRS and YFSETQ. The CDR3 totals 14 residues. CDR3 DNA: TGCGCCAGCAGCCCCGGGACTACTTTCTACGAGCAGTACTTC. Its protein product is CASSPGTTFYEQYF. Looking up the rest from reference TRBV5-1 and TRBJ2-7 gives the full variable domain: KAGVTQTPRYLIKTRGQQVTLSCSPISGHRSVSWYQQTPGQGLQFLFEYFSETQRNKGNFPGRFSGRQFSNSRSEMNVSTLELGDSALYLCASSPGTTFYEQYFGPGTRLTVT.

This rearrangement joins TRBV25-1 to TRBJ2-7; D might be TRBD2 (6 bases). V was shortened by 6 bases and J by 0 bases, with 9 bases between the two germline ends. Germline values: CDR1 MGHDK, CDR2 SYGVNS. The CDR3 length is 13 residues. The CDR3 DNA reads TGTGCCAGCAGAGGGGAGGTCTCCTACGAGCAGTACTTC. Its translation is CASRGEVSYEQYF.

The chain carries TRBV19 and TRBJ2-1, with 7 bases matching TRBD2. The germline gives CDR1 LNHDA, CDR2 SQIVND (reference sequence). The CDR3 extends over 14 amino acids. Losses at the gene ends were 3 bases for V and 9 bases for J; bases not matched to a gene: 8. The CDR3 coding sequence is TGTGCCAGTAGTATCCTAGCGGAAGGCACTGAGCAGTTCTTC. It encodes CASSILAEGTEQFF.

This clone was counted a single time. This chain joins TRBV7-2 and TRBJ1-2; 7 bases match TRBD1. This CDR3 spans 14 amino acids. Losses at the gene ends were 5 bases for V and 4 bases for J; bases not matched to a gene: 7. Germline CDR1 SGHTA, CDR2 FQGNSA. CDR3 nucleotide sequence: TGTGCCAGCAGCCCGAGACAGGGTCCCTATGGCTACACCTTC. Its protein product is CASSPRQGPYGYTF.

This clone turned up a few times. This chain uses TRBV4-1 with TRBJ2-7; 11 nucleotides agree with TRBD2. Per germline, CDR1 MGHRA and CDR2 YSYEKL. The V gene end was trimmed by 4 bases and the J gene end by 4 bases; junction bases not matched to a gene: 6. The CDR3 extends over 15 amino acids. CDR3 sequence: CASSRGGLAVYEQYF. The DNA of the CDR3 is TGCGCCAGCAGCCGGGGGGGACTAGCGGTGTACGAGCAGTACTTC.

The V and J genes are TRBV29-1 and TRBJ1-3, with D uncertain. CDR3 size: 11 residues. Germline V lookup: CDR1 SQVTM, CDR2 ANQGSEA. V was pared by 6 bases and J by 3 bases, with 6 bases between. CDR3 protein: CSVGSGNTIYF. In DNA form, the CDR3 reads TGCAGCGTGGGGAGTGGAAACACCATATATTTT.

J is TRBJ1-2 and V is TRBV27, with D possibly matching TRBD1 (6 bases). There are 15 residues in the CDR3. Germline CDR1 MNHEY, CDR2 SMNVEV (reference sequence). Deletions cut 2 bases from V and 1 base from J, with 11 bases between. As DNA, the CDR3 is TGTGCCAGCAGTTTAGGCACAGGGCGTAACTATGGCTACACCTTC. It is translated as CASSLGTGRNYGYTF.

The gene calls are TRBV15 and TRBJ1-5; D uncertain. Trimming took off 0 bases at V and 6 bases at J, with 6 bases between the two ends. Looked up from germline, CDR1 is LNHNV and CDR2 is YYDKDF (reference sequence). This CDR3 contains 13 residues. CDR3 nucleotide sequence: TGTGCCACCAGCAGAGATATTGGTCAGCCCCAGCATTTT. Its protein product is CATSRDIGQPQHF.

V is TRBV9 and J is TRBJ2-1; 9 bases line up with TRBD1. The V gene's germline CDR1 is SGDLS and CDR2 YYNGEE. The length of the CDR3 is 16 residues. Trimming took 4 bases from V and 2 from J; bases not matched to a gene: 7. This CDR3 reads CASSPPGTGTYNEQFF. The CDR3 nucleotides read TGTGCCAGCAGCCCCCCCGGGACAGGGACCTACAATGAGCAGTTCTTC.

In its sample, this clone was seen a few times. The gene calls are TRBV10-3 and TRBJ2-2, with 13 bases fitting TRBD2. Germline trimming cut 6 bases from V and 7 bases from J; bases unmatched to any gene: 8. Germline V gene data show CDR1 as ENHRY and CDR2 as SYGVKD. The CDR3 is 16 residues long. The CDR3 region has the DNA TGTGCCATCAGGCCCACTAGCGGGGGGGCCGACGGGGAGCTGTTTTTT. The encoded protein is CAIRPTSGGADGELFF.

The V call is TRBV29-1, the J call TRBJ1-2; D remains unclear. The CDR3 sequence is 14 residues long. V was clipped by 3 bases and J by 4 bases, with 15 bases between them. CDR1 is SQVTM and CDR2 is ANQGSEA in the germline V gene. DNA for the CDR3: TGCAGCGTTGATCGGGCCAACCCAGGCTATGGCTACACCTTC. The encoded protein is CSVDRANPGYGYTF.

The chain is built from TRBV6-5 and TRBJ2-3; D is perhaps TRBD2 (6 bases). In germline, CDR1 is MNHEY, CDR2 SVGAGI. V was cut by 6 bases and J by 1 base, with 14 bases left in between. CDR3 size: 15 residues. DNA of the CDR3: TGTGCCAGCAGGATAAGCGGGCCACGCACAGATACGCAGTATTTT. It encodes CASRISGPRTDTQYF.

The V gene is TRBV6-1, the J gene TRBJ2-1, with 9 bases aligning to TRBD2. CDR1 is MNHNS and CDR2 is SASEGT in the germline V gene. The V gene end was trimmed by 4 bases and the J gene end by 6 bases; junction bases not matched to a gene: 4. CDR3 length: 14 residues. CDR3 nucleotide sequence: TGTGCCAGCAGTGGGCGGGGGGGCAGCAATGAGCAGTTCTTC. Translating gives CASSGRGGSNEQFF.

In this sample, this clone turned up once. The chain is built from TRBV4-3 and TRBJ2-6; 9 nucleotides align to TRBD1. Germline V gene data show CDR1 as LGHNA and CDR2 as YSLEER. The CDR3 is made up of 17 amino acids. Germline trimming cut 0 bases from V and 0 bases from J; bases unmatched to any gene: 0. This CDR3 is CASSQETGGSGANVLTF. The CDR3 DNA follows: TGCGCCAGCAGCCAAGAGACAGGGGGCTCTGGGGCCAACGTCCTGACTTTC.